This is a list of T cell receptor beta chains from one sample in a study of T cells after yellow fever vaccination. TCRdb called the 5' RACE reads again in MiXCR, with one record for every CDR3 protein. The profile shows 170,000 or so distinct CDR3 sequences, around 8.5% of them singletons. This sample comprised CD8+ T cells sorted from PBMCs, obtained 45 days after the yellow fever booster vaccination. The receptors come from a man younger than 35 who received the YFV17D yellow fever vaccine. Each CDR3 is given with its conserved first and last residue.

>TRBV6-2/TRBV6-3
CASSSSGTRTDTQYF
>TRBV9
CASSVQGSVYNEQFF
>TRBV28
CASSVRGGSETQYF
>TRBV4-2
CASSQDGGRAYEQYF
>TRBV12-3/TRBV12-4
CASSYGPNNQPQHF
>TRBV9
CASSLQGQSQETQYF
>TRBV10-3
CAISENLGTDTQYF
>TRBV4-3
CASSQEGYGNSPLHF
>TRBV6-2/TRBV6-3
CASSYSFVYEQYF
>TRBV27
CASSFGPFYEQYF
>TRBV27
CASSSNSGTPPYGYTF
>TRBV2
CASSEGTGAYEQYF
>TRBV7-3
CASSLGGERTDTQYF
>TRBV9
CASSVGEGRPQHF
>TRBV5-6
CASSLGQDVKTQYF
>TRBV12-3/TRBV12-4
CASSLPGQGLYGYTF
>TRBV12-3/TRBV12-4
CASSFRGSNQPQHF
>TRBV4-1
CASSQIGGREEETQYF
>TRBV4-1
CASSQVVGAADTQYF
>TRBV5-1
CASSPGSTTGDTQYF
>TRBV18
CASSPIRQAPANYGYTF
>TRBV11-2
CASSLDNRGANYGYTF
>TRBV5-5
CASSTGIGGNEQFF
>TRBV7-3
CASSLRPALQGPLYNEQFF
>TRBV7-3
CASSFTGASTDTQYF
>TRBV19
CASTITQGRSNQPQHF
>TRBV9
CASSVAGPGELFF
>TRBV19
CASSTHGGAYPNEQFF
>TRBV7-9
CASSVIGYEQYF
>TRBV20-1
CSARVWEGSSYEQYF
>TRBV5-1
CASSLRSRQKNTEAFF
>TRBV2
CASSIWTGGNEQFF
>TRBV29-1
CSVATGANEQFF
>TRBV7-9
CASSFPGGGSTEAFF
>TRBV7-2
CASSLLLRYTEAFF
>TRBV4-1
CASSQVHRASAPQYF
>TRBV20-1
CSATRDRGRVREKLFF
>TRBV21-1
CATGAPETGRNWITGANVLTF
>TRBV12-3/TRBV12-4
CASSPTSGGAKNIQYF
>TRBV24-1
CATSDLTDPTDTQYF
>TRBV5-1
CASSLSGQGRLGTNEKLFF
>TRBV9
CASSVGLRGGETQYF
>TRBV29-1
CSVDLVRQGSYEQYF
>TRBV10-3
CAISESDSSYEQYF
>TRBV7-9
CASSLPLAGQGDKETQYF
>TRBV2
CASNQGPFSNQPQHF
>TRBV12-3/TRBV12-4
CASILLGDLQETQYF
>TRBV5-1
CASSLVGGVGNEQFF
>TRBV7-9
CASSLADAATNEKLFF
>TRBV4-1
CASSQDGRGASQETQYF
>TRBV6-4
CASSEGAANYGYTF
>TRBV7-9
CASSPSRGGYGYTF
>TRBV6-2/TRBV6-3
CASSPTGGSYNEQFF
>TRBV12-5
CASGPRGNTEAFF
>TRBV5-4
CASSPEYEETQYF
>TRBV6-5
CASSYTRSNTGELFF